This T cell receptor (beta chain) was recorded in a study of beta chain features in type 1 diabetes. Study in general: When patients were set against healthy donors, age, gender and cell yields were similar.

Findings and caveats of the study: TCRB CDR3s from Type 1 diabetes patients were moderately but significantly shorter in all four CD4+ subsets. Reduced insertions and increased deletions marked VDJ junctions in type 1 diabetes patients. HLA influence on TCRB rearrangement stayed unresolved here.

The study reverse transcribed the entire isolated RNA, so it sequenced expressed TCRB transcripts. Some clones are missing from TCRdb's copy, which holds only in-frame ones; the method was immunoSEQ multiplex PCR. The sample lists some 150,000 clones, over 8.5% seen once, with roughly 2% in the top ten. A few counts support this clone. Its target is unknown. Germline CDR1 is GTSNPN and CDR2 is SVGIG (reference sequence). V shed 4 bases and J 4 bases; nucleotides not matched to a gene: 10. The CDR3 length is 15 residues. This rearrangement joins TRBV30 to TRBJ2-3; 8 bases fit TRBD1. Sequencing used central memory CD4+ T cells from blood. The sequence was obtained from a man between 18 and 29 years old in good health. The CDR3 region has the DNA TGTGCCTGGACCCCCAGGGGGCGAGTTTCAGATACGCAGTATTTT. Translation: CAWTPRGRVSDTQYF.